Shown below are 12 T cell receptor beta chains from a single sample sequenced in a study of T cell changes during pregnancy in multiple sclerosis. Assay used: immunoSEQ multiplex PCR; TCRdb lists only in-frame clones, some missing. This table has 90,000 or so clones, about 89% appearing once. The sample here was PBMCs, taken in the first trimester of pregnancy. These receptors all stem from a female donor in good health, serving as a control in a pregnancy study. Some clones in this sample may be carry-over from other donors' samples.

This clone was observed once. This CDR3 is also generated by other DNA sequences in the sample. The chain combines TRBV19 with TRBJ1-6; D gene ambiguous. V lost 3 bases and J 5 bases, leaving 8 bases between the germline ends. Germline loops: CDR1 LNHDA, CDR2 SQIVND (reference sequence). This CDR3 contains 14 residues. CDR3 region: CASSIGQNNSPLHF. Written as DNA, the CDR3 is TGTGCCAGTAGTATTGGGCAGAATAATTCACCCCTCCACTTT.

The rearrangement links TRBV5-1 to TRBJ1-3, with D possibly being TRBD1 (5 bases). The ends were cut back, 1 base at V and 2 bases at J, with 13 bases in the middle. Germline V gives CDR1 SGHRS, CDR2 YFSETQ. The CDR3 length is 16 residues. The CDR3 loop is CASSLWGRETGNTIYF. The CDR3 nucleotides are TGCGCCAGCAGCTTGTGGGGCAGGGAAACTGGAAACACCATATATTTT.

The rearrangement joins TRBV28 to TRBJ2-7; TRBD1 aligns across 8 bases. The CDR3 extends over 15 amino acids. Germline V gives CDR1 MDHEN, CDR2 SYDVKM. The J segment lost 1 base and the V segment lost 7 bases, leaving 9 bases of the junction unmatched. CDR3 in DNA: TGTGCCAGCACCTCGGACAGGGATAATTCCTACGAGCAGTACTTC. Translated: CASTSDRDNSYEQYF.

This chain uses TRBV7-9 with TRBJ1-1; D uncertain. CDR1 is SEHNR and CDR2 is FQNEAQ in the germline V gene (reference sequence). The CDR3 runs to 16 residues. The ends were cut back, 4 bases at V and 7 bases at J, with 22 bases in the middle. The DNA of the CDR3 is TGTGCCAGCAGCTCCCCTGGGAGTCCTCATCCGGGTGAAGCTTTCTTT. It translates to CASSSPGSPHPGEAFF.

The chain has TRBV7-6 and TRBJ2-5; D gene uncertain. CDR1 SGHVS and CDR2 FNYEAQ come from the germline V gene. Trimming left V 1 base short and J 9 bases short, with 9 bases between. The CDR3 has 12 residues. The DNA of the CDR3 is TGTGCCAGCAGCTTAGATAGGAGTCCCCAGTACTTC. It encodes CASSLDRSPQYF. Full variable domain (outside the CDR3, taken from reference TRBV7-6 and TRBJ2-5): GAGVSQSPRYKVTKRGQDVALRCDPISGHVSLYWYRQALGQGPEFLTYFNYEAQQDKSGLPNDRFSAERPEGSISTLTIQRTEQRDSAMYRCASSLDRSPQYFGPGTRLLVL.

The chain is built from TRBV28 and TRBJ2-5; 10 nucleotides align to TRBD2. CDR3 length: 17 amino acids. Germline V gene lookup returns CDR1 MDHEN and CDR2 SYDVKM. V lost 2 bases, J lost 2 bases, and 8 bases stayed unmatched. The CDR3 here is CASSLLGLAGAQETQYF. For the CDR3, the DNA is TGTGCCAGCAGTTTACTTGGTCTAGCGGGGGCTCAAGAGACCCAGTACTTC.

The chain links TRBV4-1 to TRBJ2-3; 9 bases are a match to TRBD2. The CDR3 spans 15 residues. Trimming took 3 bases from V and 3 from J; bases not matched to a gene: 4. Germline values: CDR1 MGHRA, CDR2 YSYEKL. CDR3 sequence (DNA): TGCGCCAGCAGCCATGGAGCGGGAGGAACAGATACGCAGTATTTT. It is translated as CASSHGAGGTDTQYF.

This clone was recorded once. V is TRBV7-3 and J is TRBJ1-1, with 7 bases that match TRBD1. V lost 5 bases and J lost 0; bases outside the gene matches: 6. The CDR3 loop spans 15 amino acids. Germline lookup yields CDR1 SGHTA and CDR2 FQGTGA. The CDR3 nucleotides are TGTGCCAGCAGCGAAACAGGGGCCCTGAACACTGAAGCTTTCTTT. It translates to CASSETGALNTEAFF.

The rearrangement links TRBV28 to TRBJ1-3; tentative D call: TRBD1 (5 bases). This CDR3 is built from 16 residues. The germline gives CDR1 MDHEN, CDR2 SYDVKM. Trimming left V 5 bases short and J 4 bases short, with 18 bases between. CDR3 bases: TGTGCCAGCAGTCCTCCCCGGGGGGGATCGGGAAACACCATATATTTT. Translated, it gives CASSPPRGGSGNTIYF.

The V call is TRBV29-1, the J call TRBJ2-5, with D perhaps TRBD1 (6 bases). Germline CDR1 is SQVTM and CDR2 is ANQGSEA. With 0 bases removed from V and 2 bases from J, the gap between germline ends came to 10 bases. This CDR3 is 14 amino acids long. The CDR3, as DNA: TGCAGCGTTGAAGATAGGGACAAGCAAGAGACCCAGTACTTC. It encodes CSVEDRDKQETQYF.

The chain is built from TRBV7-8 and TRBJ2-7, with TRBD1 matching over 8 bases. Trimming removed 5 bases from V and 1 base from J; junction bases left unmatched: 10. Germline V gene sequence: CDR1 SGHVS, CDR2 FQNEAQ. This CDR3 contains 16 residues. The CDR3 loop reads CASSVRQGPLSYEQYF. CDR3 nucleotide sequence: TGTGCCAGCAGCGTCCGACAGGGGCCGCTTTCCTACGAGCAGTACTTC.

This clone occurred once. The chain has TRBV5-6 and TRBJ2-2; D gene unclear. V lost 5 bases, J lost 7 bases, and 12 bases lay in between. The CDR3 covers 13 residues. The germline V gene encodes CDR1 SGHDT and CDR2 YYEEEE. Here the CDR3 reads CASSPTGGGELFF. The CDR3 bases are TGTGCCAGCAGTCCAACGGGTGGCGGGGAGCTGTTTTTT.